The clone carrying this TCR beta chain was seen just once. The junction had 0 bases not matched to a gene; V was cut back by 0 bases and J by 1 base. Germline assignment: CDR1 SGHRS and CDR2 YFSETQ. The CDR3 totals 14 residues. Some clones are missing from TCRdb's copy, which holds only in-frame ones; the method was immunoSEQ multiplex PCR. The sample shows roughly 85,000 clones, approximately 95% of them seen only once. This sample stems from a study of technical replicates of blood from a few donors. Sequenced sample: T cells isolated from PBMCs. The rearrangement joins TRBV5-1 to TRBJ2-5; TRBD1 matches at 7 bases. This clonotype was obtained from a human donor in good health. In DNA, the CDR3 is TGCGCCAGCAGCTTGGAGGGGGCCCAAGAGACCCAGTACTTC. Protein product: CASSLEGAQETQYF.